This T cell receptor beta chain is from a study of naive and memory T cell subsets. This clonotype was seen ten or more times. Both TRBC1 and TRBC2 were covered by a beta constant-region primer of two equimolar oligonucleotides. A 12-nucleotide UMI and the SP2 primer were added to the cDNA 3' end by oligonucleotide ligation. Four rounds of PCR amplified the ligated cDNA using nested alpha and beta constant-region primers plus SP2. TCRdb re-derived calls from the UMI-ligation and nested PCR reads in MiXCR, one entry per CDR3 protein. The profile covers 77,000 or so distinct CDR3 sequences, with around 14% appearing a single time and about 0.93% taken by the ten largest. CDR3 length equals 18 residues. From germline, CDR1 is LGHDT and CDR2 YNNKEL (reference sequence). Trimming cost V 1 base and J 4 bases; bases outside gene matches: 13.

Sequencing used central memory CD4+ T cells from blood. V usage is TRBV3-1 and J usage is TRBJ2-5; 9 bases align to TRBD2. This clonotype was sampled from a human donor in good health. CDR3 bases: TGTGCCAGCAGCCAAGGCTCGCCTAGCGGGACCTCACTAGAGACCCAGTACTTC. It yields the protein CASSQGSPSGTSLETQYF.